These 20 T cell receptor beta chains came from one sample sequenced in a study of OX40 agonist ivuxolimab in advanced cancers. Profiling relied on immunoSEQ multiplex PCR, and the TCRdb table lists in-frame clones only, not all of them. The sample yields around 140,000 clones, 90% seen once. This specimen consisted of CD4+ or CD8+ T cells sorted from blood, obtained in a trial of the OX40 agonist ivuxolimab. The receptor source for this set is an adult with an advanced solid tumor such as melanoma, head and neck, liver or kidney cancer.

The genes are TRBV6-5 and TRBJ2-1; TRBD1 might be the D (6 bases). V gave up 6 bases and J gave up 6 bases, with 18 bases separating them. The CDR3 is made up of 15 amino acids. CDR1 and CDR2 (germline): MNHEY, SVGAGI. The CDR3 DNA sequence: TGTGCCAGCAGCCCAAGAACAGGGTCCGTCAATGAGCAGTTCTTC. This sequence encodes CASSPRTGSVNEQFF.

The V call is TRBV18, the J call TRBJ2-6, with no clear D. The germline CDR1 and CDR2 sequences are KGHSH and LQKENI. The V end was cut by 10 bases, the J end by 0 bases, with 10 bases between. This CDR3 region has 14 residues. The CDR3 loop is CATDTGSGANVLTF. The DNA for the CDR3 is TGTGCCACCGACACTGGCTCTGGGGCCAACGTCCTGACTTTC.

The V call is TRBV7-9, the J call TRBJ2-5, with D unresolved. The DNA end is a closer match to TRBJ2-7, so the J assignment may be wrong. CDR1 is SEHNR and CDR2 is FQNEAQ in the germline V gene (reference sequence). The CDR3 runs 14 residues. The CDR3 sequence is CASSPSGFAYEQYF. Here the CDR3 DNA reads TGTGCCAGCAGCCCGTCTGGGTTTGCCTACGAGCAGTACTTC.

The gene calls are TRBV10-1 and TRBJ1-5; D may be TRBD1 (5 bases). The CDR3 spans 15 residues. Germline CDR1 WNHNN, CDR2 SYGVQD (reference sequence). V was cut by 2 bases and J by 3 bases, with 11 bases left in between. In DNA, the CDR3 is TGCGCCAGCAGTGAGGGTAAGGGGTTCAATCAGCCCCAGCATTTT. Translating it yields CASSEGKGFNQPQHF.

The chain couples TRBV7-9 to TRBJ2-7; D is perhaps TRBD1 or TRBD2 (5 bases each). The CDR3 has 14 amino acids. The germline gives CDR1 SEHNR, CDR2 FQNEAQ (reference sequence). V gave up 1 base and J gave up 3 bases, with 10 bases separating them. The DNA for the CDR3 is TGTGCCAGCAGCTTAGTGGGACGGTTCTACGAGCAGTACTTC. Translating gives CASSLVGRFYEQYF. Full variable domain (rest looked up from reference TRBV7-9 and TRBJ2-7): DTGVSQNPRHKITKRGQNVTFRCDPISEHNRLYWYRQTLGQGPEFLTYFQNEAQLEKSRLLSDRFSAERPKGSFSTLEIQRTEQGDSAMYLCASSLVGRFYEQYFGPGTRLTVT.

This clone was seen a single time. The chain employs TRBV7-2 and TRBJ1-1, with D tentatively TRBD1 (5 bases). Trimming took off 3 bases at V and 8 bases at J, with 10 bases between the two ends. The germline V gene encodes CDR1 SGHTA and CDR2 FQGNSA. This CDR3 comprises 12 residues. CDR3 in amino acids: CASSFYDREAFF. CDR3 DNA sequence: TGTGCCAGCAGCTTCTACGACAGAGAAGCTTTCTTT.

V and J are TRBV18 and TRBJ2-7; 7 bases are a match to TRBD1. CDR3 size: 16 residues. The V and J ends lost 5 bases and 2 bases, in that order; junction bases with no gene match: 12. Germline values: CDR1 KGHSH, CDR2 LQKENI. The CDR3 reads CASSSSTGDTAYEQYF. The CDR3 coding sequence is TGTGCCAGCTCATCTTCCACAGGGGACACCGCCTACGAGCAGTACTTC.

The sample holds a few counts of this clone. The chain has TRBV19 and TRBJ1-5; D might be TRBD1 (6 bases). V was pared by 10 bases and J by 10 bases, with 32 bases between. Germline CDR1 is LNHDA and CDR2 is SQIVND (reference sequence). The CDR3 extends over 17 amino acids. CDR3 amino acids: CATTRGRLAGTLSPQHF. CDR3 nucleotides: TGTGCCACCACCAGGGGTAGGCTCGCGGGCACCTTAAGCCCCCAGCATTTT.

This clone occurred once. This chain connects TRBV18 to TRBJ2-1, with 9 bases identical to TRBD2. CDR3 length equals 15 residues. Germline V gene data show CDR1 as KGHSH and CDR2 as LQKENI. Unmatched junction bases numbered 9, after V lost 6 bases and J lost 6 bases. The CDR3 spells CASSRQVAGVNEQFF. CDR3 bases: TGTGCCAGCTCTCGACAGGTAGCGGGAGTCAATGAGCAGTTCTTC.

The gene calls are TRBV28 and TRBJ2-7; 8 positions agree with TRBD2. Germline CDR1 MDHEN, CDR2 SYDVKM. The CDR3 consists of 14 residues. V was pared by 7 bases and J by 2 bases, with 7 bases of the junction left unmatched. CDR3 sequence reads: CASIAGGTTYEQYF. CDR3 in DNA: TGTGCCAGCATCGCGGGAGGAACAACCTACGAGCAGTACTTC.

This chain connects TRBV19 to TRBJ1-1; possibly TRBD1 for D (6 bases). Germline V gene sequence: CDR1 LNHDA, CDR2 SQIVND (reference sequence). The V gene lost 6 bases and the J gene lost 6 bases, with 20 bases spanning the gap. This CDR3 spans 15 amino acids. CDR3 coding DNA: TGTGCCAGTAGCTTCGAGGCGGGGGCGGTCTCTGAAGCTTTCTTT. This encodes CASSFEAGAVSEAFF.

The CDR3 region has the DNA TGCGCCAGCAGCGCGGGACAGGGGGACAACTATGGCTACACCTTC. Encoded protein: CASSAGQGDNYGYTF. The rearrangement joins TRBV5-1 to TRBJ1-2, with TRBD1 identical over 11 bases. V lost 4 bases, J lost 2 bases, and 4 bases stayed unmatched. Per the germline V gene, CDR1 is SGHRS and CDR2 is YFSETQ. CDR3 length: 15 amino acids.

In DNA form, the CDR3 reads TGTGCCAGCAGCGGGACTAGCCCCAATGAGCAGTTCTTC. This encodes CASSGTSPNEQFF. The rearrangement links TRBV7-2 to TRBJ2-1; 9 bases fit TRBD2. In germline, CDR1 is SGHTA, CDR2 FQGNSA. The CDR3 contains 13 residues. V gave up 5 bases and J gave up 6 bases; unmatched junction bases: 2.

CDR3 loop: CASSQGGMYEQFF. CDR3 nucleotides: TGTGCCAGCAGCCAGGGGGGGATGTATGAGCAGTTCTTC. This sequence joins TRBV9 and TRBJ2-1, with D perhaps being TRBD1 or TRBD2 (7 bases each). This CDR3 has 13 residues. Trimming left V 4 bases short and J 8 bases short, with 13 bases between. From germline, CDR1 is SGDLS and CDR2 YYNGEE. The full variable domain, its missing parts supplied by reference TRBV9 and TRBJ2-1, is DSGVTQTPKHLITATGQRVTLRCSPRSGDLSVYWYQQSLDQGLQFLIQYYNGEERAKGNILERFSAQQFPDLHSELNLSSLELGDSALYFCASSQGGMYEQFFGPGTRLTVL.

V gene TRBV28 combines with J gene TRBJ1-5; the match to TRBD1 covers 8 bases. This CDR3 is built from 14 residues. Germline CDR1 and CDR2: MDHEN and SYDVKM. With V trimmed by 7 bases and J by 4 bases, 6 bases remained unmatched. CDR3 in DNA: TGTGCCAGCACCATCCGGGACAGGAATCAGCCCCAGCATTTT. It translates to CASTIRDRNQPQHF.

The genes are TRBV5-6 and TRBJ2-1; TRBD2 agrees at 11 bases. CDR1 is SGHDT and CDR2 is YYEEEE in the germline V gene. The V and J ends lost 4 bases and 3 bases, in that order; junction bases with no gene match: 6. The CDR3 has 16 residues. DNA for the CDR3: TGTGCCAGCAGCCACACCGGGACTAGCGGCTACAATGAGCAGTTCTTC. Its translation: CASSHTGTSGYNEQFF.

This chain connects TRBV5-4 to TRBJ2-1; 8 bases match TRBD1. This CDR3 spans 16 amino acids. The V gene end was trimmed by 9 bases and the J gene end by 5 bases; junction bases not matched to a gene: 16. Germline CDR1 and CDR2: SGHNT and YYREEE (reference sequence). The CDR3 bases are TGTGCCACTGCTCCCCGGACAGGGAGTGGGGACAATGAGCAGTTCTTC. It is translated as CATAPRTGSGDNEQFF.

This chain joins TRBV27 and TRBJ1-1; 7 bases match TRBD1. The CDR3 sequence is 14 residues long. Germline CDR1 reads MNHEY; CDR2 reads SMNVEV (reference sequence). V was clipped by 6 bases and J by 0 bases; unmatched bases: 4. CDR3 nucleotide sequence: TGTGCCAGCAGGACAGGGACGATGAACACTGAAGCTTTCTTT. This encodes CASRTGTMNTEAFF.

This clone was observed a single time. The chain employs TRBV28 and TRBJ1-3; 7 bases are a match to TRBD1. The CDR3 length is 14 residues. V shed 5 bases, J shed 2 bases, and the junction held 3 bases outside the gene matches. Germline loops: CDR1 MDHEN, CDR2 SYDVKM. CDR3 DNA sequence: TGTGCCAGCAGTCACAGGGGCCCTGGAAACACCATATATTTT. Translating it yields CASSHRGPGNTIYF. Drawing the rest from reference TRBV28 and TRBJ1-3, the complete variable domain is DVKVTQSSRYLVKRTGEKVFLECVQDMDHENMFWYRQDPGLGLRLIYFSYDVKMKEKGDIPEGYSVSREKKERFSLILESASTNQTSMYLCASSHRGPGNTIYFGEGSWLTVV.

The chain has TRBV7-9 and TRBJ1-5, with 8 bases matching TRBD1. The CDR3 has 13 residues. V lost 5 bases and J lost 6; bases outside the gene matches: 3. Germline values: CDR1 SEHNR, CDR2 FQNEAQ (reference sequence). The CDR3 spells CASSRTGRQPQHF. CDR3 DNA: TGTGCCAGCAGCCGGACAGGGCGTCAGCCCCAGCATTTT.